This T cell receptor beta chain comes out of a study of blood T cell repertoires in COVID-19. About the study: In each case, the material was cDNA or gDNA derived from T cells, B-cell-depleted T cells, or PBMCs.

There are a few counts of this clone. Per the authors' pipeline: Amplified reference gene primers provided the basis for estimating nucleated cell counts. Profiling relied on immunoSEQ multiplex PCR, and the TCRdb table lists in-frame clones only, not all of them. Clone size and V and J calls were adopted from that table, with D and trimming inferred from the DNA. Counted here are 440,000 or so clones, about 91% occurring once; the ten biggest clones make up roughly 1.4%. Seattle patient enrollment occurred during active infection, with longitudinal follow-up thereafter. Trimming shortened V by 0 bases and J by 7 bases, and 16 bases separated the two germline ends. The CDR3 contains 17 residues. Germline assignment: CDR1 MNHNS and CDR2 SASEGT.

The chain joins TRBV6-1 to TRBJ1-6; D is uncertain. The sequence came from a woman in her 40s with COVID-19, enrolled during active disease. The specimen was peripheral blood. The CDR3 DNA is TGTGCCAGCAGTGAAGCGCTTCGATGGGGAGACAATTCACCCCTCCACTTT. This codes for CASSEALRWGDNSPLHF.